The T cell receptor beta chain under discussion was sequenced for a study of CD8 T cells in ankylosing spondylitis. The sample holds many counts of this clonotype. Its antigen is unidentified. Quantitative 5'-RACE with molecular barcodes generated TCR beta libraries. A single record per CDR3 protein comes from TCRdb applying MiXCR to the 5' RACE reads. Among 150,000 to 250,000 distinct CDR3 sequences listed, 13% were seen once. The study, taken as a whole, reports: According to the report, clones linked to the disease were significantly enriched in matched synovial fluid samples taken from ankylosing spondylitis patients.

The CDR3 runs to 18 residues. Germline V gene data show CDR1 as SGHDT and CDR2 as YYEEEE. V lost 0 bases, J lost 0 bases, and 6 bases stayed unmatched. This chain uses TRBV5-6 with TRBJ2-1, with 10 bases matching TRBD2. Sequenced material: blood, either unsorted or a sorted T cell fraction (not recorded which). This receptor was taken from a male donor with ankylosing spondylitis or in good health (not recorded which). The CDR3 sequence: CASSLDGTSETSYNEQFF. For the CDR3, the DNA is TGTGCCAGCAGCTTGGATGGGACTAGCGAGACCTCCTACAATGAGCAGTTCTTC.